This TCR beta chain was obtained from a study of blood T cell repertoires in COVID-19. Turning to the study itself: T cells, B-cell-depleted T cells, or PBMCs provided the cDNA or gDNA that served as material.

Assignment of participants to cohorts was predicated upon participant-reported clinical history. In the original analysis: Amplified reference gene primers provided the basis for estimating nucleated cell counts. The repertoire was sequenced with immunoSEQ multiplex PCR; TCRdb's copy has only in-frame clones and lacks some. Clonal size and the V and J genes are those of that table, whereas D and trimming came from the DNA. In the table there are roughly 500,000 clones, around 87% of which are singletons. This receptor was identified in a woman aged 40 to 50 who had recovered from COVID-19. The material sequenced was PBMCs or T cells enriched from blood (not recorded which).

CDR3 in amino acids: CASSLEVPGADTQYF. CDR3 DNA: TGTGCCAGCAGTTTAGAGGTTCCCGGGGCAGATACGCAGTATTTT. The chain has TRBV27 and TRBJ2-3; TRBD2 might be the D (5 bases). CDR1 and CDR2 (germline): MNHEY, SMNVEV (reference sequence). There are 15 residues in the CDR3. Trimming left V 2 bases short and J 4 bases short, with 13 bases between.